The 17 T cell receptor beta chains listed next were all sequenced from one sample in a study of blood T cell repertoires in COVID-19. This table comes from immunoSEQ multiplex PCR, and its TCRdb copy is limited to in-frame clones, with some not included. The sample contains about 190,000 clones, 84% of which appear only once. Material: peripheral blood. These TCRs come from a woman aged 70-85 years with active or convalescent COVID-19.

This chain connects TRBV6-4 to TRBJ1-5; D unclear. This CDR3 has 13 amino acids. Trimming shortened V by 4 bases and J by 3 bases, and 7 bases separated the two germline ends. Germline lookup yields CDR1 MRHNA and CDR2 SNTAGT. The CDR3 sequence: CASSVEVNQPQHF. In nucleotides, the CDR3 is TGTGCCAGCAGTGTGGAGGTCAATCAGCCCCAGCATTTT.

The V gene is TRBV28, the J gene TRBJ1-3; possibly TRBD1 for D (6 bases). Trimming took 6 bases from V and 4 from J, leaving 16 bases between them. Germline assignment: CDR1 MDHEN and CDR2 SYDVKM. This CDR3 spans 15 amino acids. The CDR3, as DNA: TGTGCCAGCAGCTCCTATCGGGACACCGGAAACACCATATATTTT. As protein: CASSSYRDTGNTIYF.

The chain is built from TRBV18 and TRBJ2-5; TRBD2 matches at 8 bases. The germline V gene encodes CDR1 KGHSH and CDR2 LQKENI. The CDR3 totals 14 residues. The V gene end was trimmed by 3 bases and the J gene end by 4 bases; junction bases not matched to a gene: 4. The CDR3 reads CASSPLGRGETQYF. CDR3 sequence (DNA): TGTGCCAGCTCACCCCTCGGGAGGGGAGAGACCCAGTACTTC.

The genes are TRBV18 and TRBJ1-1; unclear D gene. Germline V gives CDR1 KGHSH, CDR2 LQKENI. With 0 bases removed from V and 5 bases from J, the gap between germline ends came to 10 bases. This CDR3 contains 14 residues. CDR3: CASSPPGRTTEAFF. The CDR3 region has the DNA TGTGCCAGCTCACCACCAGGGAGAACGACTGAAGCTTTCTTT.

The chain links TRBV11-2 to TRBJ2-1; D unclear. V was pared by 5 bases and J by 0 bases, with 11 bases between. The CDR3 sequence is 15 residues long. Germline V lookup: CDR1 SGHAT, CDR2 FQNNGV. The CDR3: CASSPSLGSYNEQFF. The CDR3 DNA is TGTGCCAGCAGCCCTAGTCTCGGCTCCTACAATGAGCAGTTCTTC.

This clone was detected a few times. The chain uses TRBV11-2 and TRBJ2-6; 11 bases align to TRBD2. The trim removed 7 bases at V and 1 base at J, leaving 12 bases unmatched. CDR3 size: 19 residues. Germline lookup yields CDR1 SGHAT and CDR2 FQNNGV. CDR3 nucleotide sequence: TGTGCCAGCAAAGGGGGTCTGGGACTAGCGGAATCTGGGGCCAACGTCCTGACTTTC. This encodes CASKGGLGLAESGANVLTF.

V is TRBV6-5 and J is TRBJ1-4; a weak D match, TRBD1 (5 bases). Germline V gene data show CDR1 as MNHEY and CDR2 as SVGAGI. This CDR3 region has 15 residues. The germline V and J ends were trimmed by 10 bases and 6 bases, with 21 bases remaining between them. CDR3 region: CATKDQGILHEKLFF. CDR3 nucleotides: TGTGCCACCAAGGACCAGGGAATTCTACATGAAAAACTGTTTTTT.

The J gene is TRBJ2-7, the V gene TRBV11-3; tentative D call: TRBD1 (5 bases). Per the germline V gene, CDR1 is SGHNT and CDR2 is YENEEA. The CDR3 length is 15 residues. The V end lost 5 bases, the J end lost 2 bases, and 16 bases lay between the germline ends. The CDR3 region has the DNA TGTGCCAGCAGCGCCGCCCCGACAGCCGCCTACGAGCAGTACTTC. This gives the protein CASSAAPTAAYEQYF.

The CDR3 is CASSPGRGGYEQYF. As DNA, the CDR3 is TGTGCCAGCAGTCCAGGGAGGGGCGGGTACGAGCAGTACTTC. This sequence joins TRBV6-5 and TRBJ2-7; TRBD2 agrees at 7 bases. Losses at the gene ends were 5 bases for V and 4 bases for J; bases not matched to a gene: 8. CDR3 length: 14 amino acids. Germline CDR1 is MNHEY and CDR2 is SVGAGI.

This chain joins TRBV5-1 and TRBJ2-7, with TRBD1 matching 8 bases. V was pared by 4 bases and J by 4 bases, with 7 bases of the junction left unmatched. This CDR3 is built from 14 residues. Germline CDR1 and CDR2: SGHRS and YFSETQ. CDR3 sequence (DNA): TGCGCCAGCAGCCCTGGACAGGGCCAGTACGAGCAGTACTTC. This codes for CASSPGQGQYEQYF.

The chain uses TRBV5-1 and TRBJ2-7; TRBD2 aligns across 8 bases. Germline lookup yields CDR1 SGHRS and CDR2 YFSETQ. V lost 4 bases to trimming and J lost 7 bases; unmatched junction nucleotides: 16. This CDR3 contains 16 residues. CDR3 nucleotide sequence: TGCGCCAGCAGCCCCCTGCGGCGGGAGGCGGGTACGGAGCAGTACTTC. This encodes CASSPLRREAGTEQYF.

The rearrangement uses TRBV6-5 and TRBJ2-7; 11 bases are a match to TRBD1. The CDR3 consists of 14 residues. Losses at the gene ends were 6 bases for V and 0 bases for J; bases not matched to a gene: 1. Germline assignment: CDR1 MNHEY and CDR2 SVGAGI. In nucleotides, the CDR3 is TGTGCCAGCAGGGGGACAGGGGGCTCCTACGAGCAGTACTTC. It codes for CASRGTGGSYEQYF.

This chain uses TRBV6-5 with TRBJ2-7; a possible D gene is TRBD2 (7 bases). Trimming removed 11 bases from V and 4 bases from J, with 21 bases in between. This CDR3 region has 14 residues. Germline assignment: CDR1 MNHEY and CDR2 SVGAGI. The CDR3 here is CASLGGAKTYEQYF. The CDR3 DNA sequence: TGTGCCTCCTTGGGGGGGGCGAAAACGTACGAGCAGTACTTC.

This chain uses TRBV6-1 with TRBJ1-6; 8 positions agree with TRBD1. The CDR3 is 17 amino acids. The trim removed 0 bases at V and 5 bases at J, leaving 6 bases unmatched. The germline CDR1 and CDR2 sequences are MNHNS and SASEGT. This CDR3 is CASSEAGTGHNNSPLHF. CDR3 DNA sequence: TGTGCCAGCAGTGAAGCCGGGACAGGCCATAATAATTCACCCCTCCACTTT.

V and J are TRBV6-5 and TRBJ1-6; 7 bases fit TRBD1. CDR1 is MNHEY, CDR2 SVGAGI, per germline. Losses at the gene ends were 8 bases for V and 7 bases for J; bases not matched to a gene: 8. The CDR3 is made up of 14 amino acids. The chain's CDR3 is CASFRGQLNSPLHF. CDR3 in DNA: TGTGCCAGCTTTAGGGGACAGTTAAATTCACCCCTCCACTTT.

The V gene is TRBV6-5, the J gene TRBJ2-3, with 10 positions matching TRBD2. The V gene end was trimmed by 6 bases and the J gene end by 1 base; junction bases not matched to a gene: 4. CDR1 MNHEY and CDR2 SVGAGI come from the germline V gene. This CDR3 is built from 15 residues. The CDR3 reads CASSYLAGGTDTQYF. The DNA for the CDR3 is TGTGCCAGCAGCTACCTAGCGGGGGGCACAGATACGCAGTATTTT.

This chain connects TRBV28 to TRBJ2-3, with D possibly being TRBD2 (6 bases). Germline V gene data show CDR1 as MDHEN and CDR2 as SYDVKM. CDR3 length equals 12 residues. The V end lost 8 bases, the J end lost 2 bases, and 8 bases lay between the germline ends. For the CDR3, the DNA is TGTGCCAGCGGGGACTTCACAGATACGCAGTATTTT. Protein: CASGDFTDTQYF.